The 23 T cell receptor beta chains below were found in one sample sequenced in a study of blood T cell repertoires in COVID-19. The method was immunoSEQ multiplex PCR; TCRdb's version includes in-frame clones alone and lacks a portion of them. Here the sample spans about 360,000 clones, 70% to 90% being singletons. The sequenced sample consisted of peripheral blood. The receptors here all came from a woman in her sixties or seventies with COVID-19, enrolled during active disease.

The V and J genes are TRBV7-2 and TRBJ1-1, with 12 bases matching TRBD1. Unmatched junction bases numbered 7, after V lost 3 bases and J lost 8 bases. The germline V gene encodes CDR1 SGHTA and CDR2 FQGNSA. This CDR3 comprises 15 residues. CDR3 amino acids: CASSLGGTGGKEAFF. The CDR3, as DNA: TGTGCCAGCAGCTTGGGAGGGACAGGGGGCAAGGAAGCTTTCTTT.

V usage is TRBV2 and J usage is TRBJ2-3; TRBD2 agrees at 11 bases. CDR3 length: 15 residues. The germline gives CDR1 SNHLY, CDR2 FYNNEI. The junction had 5 bases not matched to a gene; V was cut back by 1 base and J by 8 bases. The CDR3 protein is CASSEDSGGAGTQYF. CDR3 nucleotide sequence: TGTGCCAGCAGTGAAGATAGCGGGGGGGCGGGTACGCAGTATTTT. The full variable domain, completed using reference TRBV2 and TRBJ2-3, is EPEVTQTPSHQVTQMGQEVILRCVPISNHLYFYWYRQILGQKVEFLVSFYNNEISEKSEIFDDQFSVERPDGSNFTLKIRSTKLEDSAMYFCASSEDSGGAGTQYFGPGTRLTVL.

This rearrangement joins TRBV7-2 to TRBJ2-3; D is perhaps TRBD1 (6 bases). The CDR3 is 17 amino acids. The germline gives CDR1 SGHTA, CDR2 FQGNSA. Deletions cut 1 base from V and 2 bases from J, with 16 bases between. The CDR3 loop is CASSLGGKGGSTDTQYF. The DNA for the CDR3 is TGTGCCAGCAGCTTAGGGGGTAAAGGGGGTTCCACAGATACGCAGTATTTT.

The chain employs TRBV13 and TRBJ2-7; TRBD2 is a possible D gene (6 bases). V dropped 5 bases and J dropped 1 base, with 18 bases sitting between them. Germline V gene data show CDR1 as PRHDT and CDR2 as FYEKMQ (reference sequence). The CDR3 runs 16 residues. CDR3 sequence (DNA): TGTGCCAGCAGCCAGCGTTTGACTAGGGGATCCTACGAGCAGTACTTC. Its translation: CASSQRLTRGSYEQYF.

The rearrangement joins TRBV2 to TRBJ2-1; perhaps TRBD2 as D (5 bases). V gave up 4 bases and J gave up 8 bases, with 24 bases separating them. Germline V gene data show CDR1 as SNHLY and CDR2 as FYNNEI. There are 17 residues in the CDR3. DNA of the CDR3: TGTGCCAGCAGTGGGAAAACCGGGCCCCAAAACGGGGATGAGCAGTTCTTC. It codes for CASSGKTGPQNGDEQFF.

CDR3 DNA: TGCAGCGTTGGCAGGGAGAACACCGGGGAGCTGTTTTTT. This sequence encodes CSVGRENTGELFF. This chain links TRBV29-1 with TRBJ2-2; possibly TRBD1 for D (5 bases). V lost 4 bases and J 1 base, leaving 7 bases between the germline ends. This CDR3 spans 13 amino acids. CDR1 is SQVTM and CDR2 is ANQGSEA in the germline V gene.

V usage is TRBV18 and J usage is TRBJ2-3; no clear D. The CDR3 contains 16 residues. Germline V gene lookup returns CDR1 KGHSH and CDR2 LQKENI. The V gene lost 6 bases and the J gene lost 3 bases, with 19 bases spanning the gap. The CDR3: CASSTVLPRKTDTQYF. Written as DNA, the CDR3 is TGTGCCAGCTCTACGGTCCTACCGAGGAAAACAGATACGCAGTATTTT.

This chain links TRBV15 with TRBJ2-4; tentative D call: TRBD2 (5 bases). The CDR3 runs to 17 residues. CDR1 is LNHNV, CDR2 YYDKDF, per germline (reference sequence). Between the trimmed V and J ends, which lost 9 bases and 0 bases, there was a span of 21 bases. The CDR3 is CATYGLFSYLAKNIQYF. The CDR3 DNA reads as TGTGCCACGTACGGACTTTTTTCTTATCTAGCCAAAAACATTCAGTACTTC.

The rearrangement links TRBV7-6 to TRBJ2-2, with TRBD1 matching over 7 bases. Germline loops: CDR1 SGHVS, CDR2 FNYEAQ. This CDR3 contains 16 residues. With V trimmed by 5 bases and J by 8 bases, 14 bases remained unmatched. This CDR3 reads CASSLRQGLGAGELFF. In DNA form, the CDR3 reads TGTGCCAGCAGCCTCCGACAGGGATTGGGAGCGGGGGAGCTGTTTTTT.

The chain is built from TRBV11-2 and TRBJ2-5; 7 positions agree with TRBD2. Germline V CDR1 and CDR2: SGHAT, FQNNGV. After removal of 5 bases from V and 2 bases from J, the junction contained 8 bases not matched to a gene. The CDR3 sequence is 15 residues long. Here the CDR3 reads CASSTRHSGQETQYF. CDR3 bases: TGTGCCAGCAGCACAAGGCATAGCGGGCAAGAGACCCAGTACTTC.

The chain uses TRBV5-8 and TRBJ1-1; D not certain. The CDR3 loop spans 14 amino acids. Trimming left V 1 base short and J 1 base short, with 8 bases between. Germline CDR1 SGHTS, CDR2 YDEGEE. CDR3 region: CASSLPSGNTEAFF. The CDR3, as DNA: TGTGCCAGCAGCTTGCCCTCAGGGAACACTGAAGCTTTCTTT.

The chain is built from TRBV2 and TRBJ1-5; 10 bases align to TRBD1. Germline CDR1 is SNHLY and CDR2 is FYNNEI. The CDR3 spans 17 residues. The V and J ends lost 6 bases and 6 bases, in that order; junction bases with no gene match: 14. CDR3 coding DNA: TGTGCCAGCAGCCTCGCCTTCGGGACAGGGGTTGTTCAGCCCCAGCATTTT. Protein: CASSLAFGTGVVQPQHF.

This clone was picked up one time. The chain combines TRBV5-1 with TRBJ2-5; 14 bases align to TRBD2. The CDR3 covers 13 residues. Trimming cost V 7 bases and J 5 bases; bases outside gene matches: 1. Germline V gene data show CDR1 as SGHRS and CDR2 as YFSETQ. CDR3 amino acids: CASGTSGGETQYF. CDR3 nucleotides: TGCGCCAGCGGGACTAGCGGGGGTGAGACCCAGTACTTC.

This chain links TRBV6-5 with TRBJ2-5, with D tentatively TRBD2 (6 bases). The ends were cut back, 6 bases at V and 0 bases at J, with 14 bases in the middle. The CDR3 totals 15 residues. Germline-derived CDR1 and CDR2 are MNHEY and SVGAGI. This CDR3 reads CASSQGTGYQETQYF. The CDR3 DNA sequence: TGTGCCAGCAGCCAAGGGACTGGGTACCAAGAGACCCAGTACTTC.

V and J are TRBV7-6 and TRBJ1-6; D unclear. Germline CDR1 SGHVS, CDR2 FNYEAQ. The length of the CDR3 is 15 residues. V lost 6 bases and J 13 bases, leaving 22 bases between the germline ends. The CDR3 nucleotides are TGTGCCAGCAGACCCTGGACGGGCGGGAGCACCCCCCTCCACTTT. Encoded protein: CASRPWTGGSTPLHF. The whole variable domain, remainder taken from reference TRBV7-6 and TRBJ1-6, is GAGVSQSPRYKVTKRGQDVALRCDPISGHVSLYWYRQALGQGPEFLTYFNYEAQQDKSGLPNDRFSAERPEGSISTLTIQRTEQRDSAMYRCASRPWTGGSTPLHFGNGTRLTVT.

This clone was seen just once. The V call is TRBV27, the J call TRBJ1-2; 9 positions match TRBD1. CDR1 is MNHEY and CDR2 is SMNVEV in the germline V gene (reference sequence). The CDR3 loop spans 14 amino acids. The J segment lost 10 bases and the V segment lost 3 bases, leaving 9 bases of the junction unmatched. The CDR3 DNA follows: TGTGCCAGCAGTTTCACTACAGGGGGCGAAGACTACACCTTC. Encoded protein: CASSFTTGGEDYTF.

The genes are TRBV25-1 and TRBJ2-1, with TRBD2 matching over 8 bases. Germline lookup yields CDR1 MGHDK and CDR2 SYGVNS. With 6 bases clipped from V and 7 bases from J, the junction kept 11 bases outside the gene matches. The CDR3 runs to 15 residues. The CDR3 region has the DNA TGTGCCAGCAGAACCAGCGGGGGATTTAGTAATGAGCAGTTCTTC. Protein sequence: CASRTSGGFSNEQFF.

The chain carries TRBV5-4 and TRBJ2-1; D is perhaps TRBD1 (6 bases). The V end was cut by 6 bases, the J end by 9 bases, with 13 bases between. CDR1 SGHNT and CDR2 YYREEE come from the germline V gene (reference sequence). The CDR3 consists of 12 residues. CDR3 sequence reads: CASTLDRGEQFF. The CDR3 DNA reads as TGTGCCAGCACCCTGGACAGAGGTGAGCAGTTCTTC.

To note about this clone: The junction and the germline gene differ at one end; a read error may be behind it. This sequence joins TRBV29-1 and TRBJ1-2, with TRBD1 identical over 8 bases. The CDR3 runs 11 residues. Germline V gene sequence: CDR1 SQVTM, CDR2 ANQGSEA. CDR3 in DNA: TGCAGCGTCGGGTCGGGTGGACAGGGAGCCTTC. The encoded protein is CSVGSGGQGAF.

The rearrangement joins TRBV4-2 to TRBJ2-2; D possibly corresponds to TRBD2 (7 bases). V shed 0 bases and J shed 10 bases, with 24 bases lying between them. The CDR3 contains 18 residues. Germline lookup yields CDR1 LGHNA and CDR2 YNFKEQ. The CDR3 DNA sequence: TGTGCCAGCAGCCAAGAGGGTGCGGCGGGGGCCCATTCCGAGGAGCTGTTTTTT. Translated: CASSQEGAAGAHSEELFF.

The CDR3 sequence is CASSRRGVSYNEQFF. The CDR3 DNA follows: TGTGCCAGCAGTAGGCGGGGGGTCTCCTACAATGAGCAGTTCTTC. The chain has TRBV2 and TRBJ2-1, with 8 bases that match TRBD2. The CDR3 loop spans 15 amino acids. V shed 5 bases and J 0 bases; nucleotides not matched to a gene: 3. Germline CDR1 and CDR2: SNHLY and FYNNEI.

This clone was seen a few times. The chain recombines TRBV27 with TRBJ1-6; TRBD1 matches at 8 bases. The CDR3 contains 16 residues. V was pared by 6 bases and J by 10 bases, with 14 bases of the junction left unmatched. The germline CDR1 and CDR2 sequences are MNHEY and SMNVEV (reference sequence). CDR3 in amino acids: CASSRTGPGVGSPLHF. In DNA, the CDR3 is TGTGCCAGCAGCCGGACAGGGCCCGGGGTTGGGTCACCCCTCCACTTT.

V is TRBV15 and J is TRBJ1-1; D is unresolved. Trimming took off 0 bases at V and 4 bases at J, with 18 bases between the two ends. The length of the CDR3 is 17 residues. The V gene's germline CDR1 is LNHNV and CDR2 YYDKDF (reference sequence). The CDR3 sequence is CATSREVWRAKGTEAFF. As DNA, the CDR3 is TGTGCCACCAGCAGAGAGGTTTGGAGGGCTAAAGGCACTGAAGCTTTCTTT.